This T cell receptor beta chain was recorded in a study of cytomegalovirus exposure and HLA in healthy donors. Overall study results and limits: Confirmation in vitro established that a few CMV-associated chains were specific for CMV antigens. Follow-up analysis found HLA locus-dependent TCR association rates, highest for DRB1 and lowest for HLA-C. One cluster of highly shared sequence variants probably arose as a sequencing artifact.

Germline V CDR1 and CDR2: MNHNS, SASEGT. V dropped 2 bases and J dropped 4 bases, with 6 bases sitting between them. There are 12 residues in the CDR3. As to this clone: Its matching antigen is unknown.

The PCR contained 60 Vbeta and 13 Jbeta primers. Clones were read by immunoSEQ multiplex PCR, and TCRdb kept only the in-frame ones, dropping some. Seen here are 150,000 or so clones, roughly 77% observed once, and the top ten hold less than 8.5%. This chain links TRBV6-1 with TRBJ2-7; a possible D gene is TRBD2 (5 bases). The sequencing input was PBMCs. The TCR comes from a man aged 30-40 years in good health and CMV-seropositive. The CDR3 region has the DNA TGTGCCAGCAGTGAATCGGGGTACGAGCAGTACTTC. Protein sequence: CASSESGYEQYF.